One and the same sample provided the 32 T cell receptor beta chains below, sequenced in a study of T-cell memory formation after mild COVID-19. TCRdb called the 5' RACE reads again in MiXCR, with one record for every CDR3 protein. The sample contains hundreds of thousands of distinct CDR3 sequences, about a fifth of which appear only once. The sequenced material came from PBMCs or a T cell subset sorted from them (not recorded which). The receptors were gathered from an adult woman who had mild COVID-19 (a few samples of this study predate the infection). Cell type and time point are not known.

J is TRBJ2-1 and V is TRBV10-3; TRBD2 agrees at 11 bases. CDR1 and CDR2 (germline): ENHRY, SYGVKD. With 3 bases clipped from V and 2 bases from J, the junction kept 21 bases outside the gene matches. The CDR3 extends over 22 amino acids. The CDR3 is CAISELWRLAGRDTLAYNEQFF. The CDR3 DNA sequence: TGTGCCATCAGTGAACTGTGGAGACTAGCGGGAAGAGATACTCTCGCCTACAATGAGCAGTTCTTC.

The CDR3 coding sequence is TGTGCCAGCAGTCCCGGGACACCGGGCACAGATACGCAGTATTTT. This gives the protein CASSPGTPGTDTQYF. The V call is TRBV12-3 or TRBV12-4, the J call TRBJ2-3; TRBD1 is a possible D gene (6 bases). V was cut by 5 bases and J by 1 base, with 13 bases left in between. The CDR3 loop spans 15 amino acids.

V is TRBV2 and J is TRBJ2-7, with 8 positions matching TRBD1. This CDR3 has 14 residues. Germline loops: CDR1 SNHLY, CDR2 FYNNEI. The trim removed 2 bases at V and 2 bases at J, leaving 2 bases unmatched. CDR3 in amino acids: CASSEQGAAYEQYF. The CDR3 DNA reads TGTGCCAGCAGTGAACAGGGGGCCGCCTACGAGCAGTACTTC. Variable domain in full (rest from reference TRBV2 and TRBJ2-7): EPEVTQTPSHQVTQMGQEVILRCVPISNHLYFYWYRQILGQKVEFLVSFYNNEISEKSEIFDDQFSVERPDGSNFTLKIRSTKLEDSAMYFCASSEQGAAYEQYFGPGTRLTVT.

This clonotype was seen a handful of times. The CDR3 DNA sequence: TGCAGTGCTAGCTCAGCCGTCTCTGGGGCCAACGTCCTGACTTTC. Protein sequence: CSASSAVSGANVLTF. This chain joins TRBV20-1 and TRBJ2-6; unclear D gene. V lost 3 bases and J 0 bases, leaving 9 bases between the germline ends. The CDR3 contains 15 residues. Germline V gene lookup returns CDR1 DFQATT and CDR2 SNEGSKA (reference sequence).

This clonotype appeared a few times. V gene TRBV15 combines with J gene TRBJ2-6; 9 bases match TRBD1. V trimming: 5 bases; J trimming: 0 bases; junction bases outside the gene matches: 14. The germline V gene encodes CDR1 LNHNV and CDR2 YYDKDF (reference sequence). The CDR3 runs 20 residues. CDR3 protein: CATSPRIGDRVNSGANVLTF. For the CDR3, the DNA is TGTGCCACCAGCCCTAGAATCGGGGACAGGGTAAACTCTGGGGCCAACGTCCTGACTTTC.

This clonotype was recorded a few times. The gene calls are TRBV24-1 and TRBJ2-7, with D perhaps TRBD1 (6 bases). Germline CDR1 KGHDR, CDR2 SFDVKD. The CDR3 has 16 amino acids. With 3 bases removed from V and 4 bases from J, the gap between germline ends came to 18 bases. The CDR3 region is CATSDPGTRDPYEQYF. The CDR3 DNA reads as TGTGCCACCAGTGATCCCGGGACACGGGATCCATACGAGCAGTACTTC.

This clonotype has more than one count but fewer than ten. The J gene is TRBJ2-1, the V gene TRBV6-6; TRBD2 might be the D (5 bases). The CDR3 extends over 15 amino acids. V was shortened by 2 bases and J by 4 bases, with 12 bases between the two germline ends. Per germline, CDR1 MNHNY and CDR2 SVGAGI (reference sequence). CDR3 loop: CASSYNREWYNEQFF. The CDR3, as DNA: TGTGCCAGCAGTTACAATCGGGAATGGTACAATGAGCAGTTCTTC.

The sample holds a few counts of this clonotype. The chain joins TRBV18 to TRBJ2-4; TRBD2 aligns across 10 bases. The CDR3 sequence is 15 residues long. Germline V gene data show CDR1 as KGHSH and CDR2 as LQKENI. J lost 4 bases, V lost 6 bases, and 6 bases had no gene match. The CDR3 region has the DNA TGTGCCAGCTCCTCGGGACTAGCGAAAAAAAACATTCAGTACTTC. Amino acid sequence: CASSSGLAKKNIQYF.

This clonotype occurred a few times. This chain connects TRBV7-8 to TRBJ2-1; D perhaps matches TRBD2 (5 bases). Germline CDR1 SGHVS, CDR2 FQNEAQ. This CDR3 has 14 residues. The V and J ends lost 1 base and 9 bases respectively, with 13 bases between them. The CDR3 coding sequence is TGTGCCAGCAGCTTAGGAGGGTTCCGGGGTGAGCAGTTCTTC. It specifies CASSLGGFRGEQFF.

The chain joins TRBV7-3 to TRBJ2-1; D possibly corresponds to TRBD1 (5 bases). V gave up 2 bases and J gave up 5 bases, with 13 bases separating them. Germline V gives CDR1 SGHTA, CDR2 FQGTGA. This CDR3 spans 15 amino acids. In DNA, the CDR3 is TGTGCCAGCAGCTTAGGCGGTGGGGCCCACAATGAGCAGTTCTTC. Translating gives CASSLGGGAHNEQFF. The full variable domain, its missing parts supplied by reference TRBV7-3 and TRBJ2-1, is GAGVSQTPSNKVTEKGKYVELRCDPISGHTALYWYRQSLGQGPEFLIYFQGTGAADDSGLPNDRFFAVRPEGSVSTLKIQRTERGDSAVYLCASSLGGGAHNEQFFGPGTRLTVL.

The chain recombines TRBV6-5 with TRBJ2-7, with 7 nucleotides matching TRBD1. The V gene end was trimmed by 5 bases and the J gene end by 3 bases; junction bases not matched to a gene: 7. The CDR3 runs to 14 residues. CDR1 is MNHEY, CDR2 SVGAGI, per germline. In DNA form, the CDR3 reads TGTGCCAGCAGTCGAGGACAGGTCCTCTACGAGCAGTACTTC. It specifies CASSRGQVLYEQYF.

The chain uses TRBV30 and TRBJ1-5; D gene unclear. The CDR3 contains 13 residues. V lost 0 bases and J 5 bases, leaving 8 bases between the germline ends. Germline CDR1 and CDR2: GTSNPN and SVGIG (reference sequence). The CDR3 loop reads CAWSVKVDQPQHF. The CDR3 DNA sequence: TGTGCCTGGAGTGTAAAGGTCGATCAGCCCCAGCATTTT.

The chain joins TRBV4-2 to TRBJ2-1; D uncertain. V dropped 0 bases and J dropped 0 bases, with 12 bases sitting between them. Germline V lookup: CDR1 LGHNA, CDR2 YNFKEQ. The CDR3 extends over 17 amino acids. In DNA, the CDR3 is TGTGCCAGCAGCCAAGAGGGATTTTCCTACTCCTACAATGAGCAGTTCTTC. As protein: CASSQEGFSYSYNEQFF.

This clonotype was observed at least ten times. The gene calls are TRBV29-1 and TRBJ2-4; possibly TRBD1 or TRBD2 for D (5 bases each). The germline CDR1 and CDR2 sequences are SQVTM and ANQGSEA. V was pared by 7 bases and J by 6 bases, with 10 bases between. The CDR3 length is 11 residues. The CDR3 spells CSGGAGNIQYF. CDR3 DNA: TGCAGCGGAGGGGCGGGAAACATTCAGTACTTC.

There are a few counts of this clonotype. The chain joins TRBV7-6 to TRBJ1-6; 8 bases agree with TRBD1. CDR1 and CDR2 from the germline V gene are SGHVS and FNYEAQ. V shed 3 bases and J 8 bases; nucleotides not matched to a gene: 6. The CDR3 spans 15 residues. The CDR3 bases are TGTGCCAGCAGCTTGGGCGGGACAGGTTATTCACCCCTCCACTTT. Protein sequence: CASSLGGTGYSPLHF.

This clonotype was found a few times. The chain couples TRBV5-1 to TRBJ2-2; 11 bases map to TRBD2. CDR1 SGHRS and CDR2 YFSETQ come from the germline V gene. CDR3 length: 17 residues. V trimming: 1 base; J trimming: 2 bases; junction bases outside the gene matches: 4. The CDR3 DNA reads as TGCGCCAGCAGCTTGTCTAGCGGGAGGCTTAACACCGGGGAGCTGTTTTTT. Translated: CASSLSSGRLNTGELFF.

The sample holds a few counts of this clonotype. The chain recombines TRBV4-1 with TRBJ1-2, with D tentatively TRBD1 (5 bases). The germline CDR1 and CDR2 sequences are MGHRA and YSYEKL. CDR3 length: 13 residues. The V and J ends lost 4 bases and 7 bases respectively, with 13 bases between them. DNA of the CDR3: TGCGCCAGCAGCCCCGGGGGGTGGACTGGCTACACCTTC. Its protein product is CASSPGGWTGYTF.

The V and J genes are TRBV12-3 or TRBV12-4 and TRBJ2-7, with D perhaps matching TRBD1 or TRBD2 (5 bases each). The CDR3 has 12 amino acids. V was clipped by 2 bases and J by 6 bases, with 8 bases between them. The CDR3 DNA follows: TGTGCCAGCAGTTTAAAGGGGAGCGAGCAGTACTTC. It encodes CASSLKGSEQYF.

This clonotype was detected a few times. CDR3: CASSISQGNTGELFF. The CDR3 DNA reads TGTGCCAGTAGTATTAGCCAGGGTAACACCGGGGAGCTGTTTTTT. The rearrangement uses TRBV19 and TRBJ2-2; D might be TRBD1 (5 bases). This CDR3 is 15 amino acids long. Germline values: CDR1 LNHDA, CDR2 SQIVND (reference sequence). The germline V and J ends were trimmed by 3 bases and 2 bases, with 10 bases remaining between them.

The chain carries TRBV18 and TRBJ2-7; D is unclear. Trimming left V 3 bases short and J 3 bases short, with 12 bases between. CDR1 is KGHSH, CDR2 LQKENI, per germline. The CDR3 covers 14 residues. The CDR3 region is CASSPSSSFYEQYF. The DNA of the CDR3 is TGTGCCAGCTCACCGTCGAGCAGCTTCTACGAGCAGTACTTC.

This clonotype was seen a few times. This sequence joins TRBV6-6 and TRBJ2-3; 11 nucleotides align to TRBD2. The J segment lost 3 bases and the V segment lost 6 bases, leaving 5 bases of the junction unmatched. The germline gives CDR1 MNHNY, CDR2 SVGAGI (reference sequence). CDR3 size: 15 residues. The CDR3 region has the DNA TGTGCCAGCAGCTCTAGCGGGAGGATAACAGATACGCAGTATTTT. This codes for CASSSSGRITDTQYF.

This clonotype was counted many times. V usage is TRBV7-3 and J usage is TRBJ2-1; 7 positions match TRBD2. Trimming took 1 base from V and 5 from J; bases not matched to a gene: 5. This CDR3 region has 15 residues. Germline-derived CDR1 and CDR2 are SGHTA and FQGTGA. The CDR3 DNA is TGTGCCAGCAGCTTAAGTGGGGGGGTCGACAATGAGCAGTTCTTC. Its protein product is CASSLSGGVDNEQFF. The full variable domain, rest sourced from reference TRBV7-3 and TRBJ2-1, is GAGVSQTPSNKVTEKGKYVELRCDPISGHTALYWYRQSLGQGPEFLIYFQGTGAADDSGLPNDRFFAVRPEGSVSTLKIQRTERGDSAVYLCASSLSGGVDNEQFFGPGTRLTVL.

This clonotype has more than one count but fewer than ten. The chain links TRBV6-4 to TRBJ2-1; 11 nucleotides align to TRBD2. CDR3 size: 16 residues. Germline-derived CDR1 and CDR2 are MRHNA and SNTAGT. V lost 4 bases to trimming and J lost 3 bases; unmatched junction nucleotides: 5. In DNA, the CDR3 is TGTGCCAGCAGTGTCACCGGGACTAGCGGCTACAATGAGCAGTTCTTC. Translated: CASSVTGTSGYNEQFF.

The chain employs TRBV3-1 and TRBJ2-7, with D perhaps being TRBD1 or TRBD2 (5 bases each). Germline V gene sequence: CDR1 LGHDT, CDR2 YNNKEL (reference sequence). Trimming left V 3 bases short and J 2 bases short, with 14 bases between. The CDR3 is made up of 15 amino acids. CDR3 sequence reads: CASSHERDRAYEQYF. The DNA for the CDR3 is TGTGCCAGCAGCCACGAAAGGGACCGCGCCTACGAGCAGTACTTC.

In its sample, this clonotype was seen a few times. This chain joins TRBV20-1 and TRBJ1-1; D not resolved. V lost 6 bases and J 4 bases, leaving 21 bases between the germline ends. CDR3 length: 15 residues. Germline values: CDR1 DFQATT, CDR2 SNEGSKA (reference sequence). This CDR3 is CSAIRAGFVSTEAFF. CDR3 DNA: TGCAGTGCCATTCGCGCAGGTTTCGTAAGCACTGAAGCTTTCTTT.

This clonotype was detected a few times. The chain combines TRBV12-3 or TRBV12-4 with TRBJ1-1; D is perhaps TRBD1 (5 bases). The CDR3 loop spans 13 amino acids. Trimming removed 8 bases at V and 1 base at J, with 11 bases between. Written as DNA, the CDR3 is TGTGCCAGCGGAAACGACAGGAACACTGAAGCTTTCTTT. This sequence encodes CASGNDRNTEAFF.

CDR3 coding DNA: TGCGCCAGCAGCTTGGATCAGGAGGCAGATACGCAGTATTTT. Amino acid sequence: CASSLDQEADTQYF. The V gene is TRBV5-1, the J gene TRBJ2-3, with a possible D match to TRBD2 (5 bases). V was clipped by 0 bases and J by 4 bases, with 9 bases between them. Germline V gives CDR1 SGHRS, CDR2 YFSETQ. The CDR3 extends over 14 amino acids.

The chain is built from TRBV7-8 and TRBJ1-4; possible D gene TRBD1, 5 bases. Trimming took off 5 bases at V and 3 bases at J, with 16 bases between the two ends. The germline CDR1 and CDR2 sequences are SGHVS and FQNEAQ. This CDR3 contains 16 residues. CDR3 sequence reads: CASSRLHRRANEKLFF. DNA of the CDR3: TGTGCCAGCAGCCGACTTCACAGGAGAGCTAATGAAAAACTGTTTTTT.

This sequence joins TRBV12-3 or TRBV12-4 and TRBJ1-2; no clear D. The CDR3 consists of 10 residues. The V gene lost 3 bases and the J gene lost 7 bases, with 3 bases spanning the gap. The chain's CDR3 is CASSFTGYTF. DNA for the CDR3: TGTGCCAGCAGTTTTACTGGCTACACCTTC.

This chain joins TRBV7-9 and TRBJ2-5; 9 nucleotides align to TRBD2. CDR1 is SEHNR and CDR2 is FQNEAQ in the germline V gene (reference sequence). The junction had 12 bases not matched to a gene; V was cut back by 5 bases and J by 5 bases. The CDR3 spans 16 residues. In DNA form, the CDR3 reads TGTGCCAGCAGCGGGGGACTAGCCACCCGGGAGGAGACCCAGTACTTC. It specifies CASSGGLATREETQYF.

This clonotype was counted ten times or more. V is TRBV6-1 and J is TRBJ2-1; tentatively, D is TRBD1 (6 bases). Germline values: CDR1 MNHNS, CDR2 SASEGT. CDR3 length equals 14 residues. Trimming removed 5 bases from V and 6 bases from J, with 14 bases in between. CDR3 amino acids: CASSFIDRFNEQFF. The CDR3 nucleotides are TGTGCCAGCAGTTTCATTGACAGGTTCAATGAGCAGTTCTTC.

The V call is TRBV29-1, the J call TRBJ1-1, with TRBD1 matching 10 bases. There are 16 residues in the CDR3. V shed 3 bases, J shed 3 bases, and the junction held 10 bases outside the gene matches. Germline CDR1 is SQVTM and CDR2 is ANQGSEA. The CDR3 nucleotides are TGCAGCGTTGATTTTCTGCTCGACAGGGGGCACACTGAAGCTTTCTTT. It is translated as CSVDFLLDRGHTEAFF.